The 9 T cell receptor beta chains reported below all come from one sample, sequenced in a study of blood T cell repertoires in COVID-19. The method was immunoSEQ multiplex PCR; TCRdb's version includes in-frame clones alone and lacks a portion of them. The sample records more than 150,000 clones, roughly 84% being singletons. The sequenced material came from peripheral blood. These receptors were taken from a young man with active or convalescent COVID-19.

This chain connects TRBV24-1 to TRBJ2-5; D is unresolved. The CDR3 sequence is 14 residues long. Per the germline V gene, CDR1 is KGHDR and CDR2 is SFDVKD. Between the trimmed V and J ends, which lost 2 bases and 4 bases, there was a span of 10 bases. This CDR3 is CATSDWVTGETQYF. As DNA, the CDR3 is TGTGCCACCAGTGATTGGGTGACGGGAGAGACCCAGTACTTC.

This chain uses TRBV19 with TRBJ1-5; 9 nucleotides match TRBD1. J lost 6 bases, V lost 6 bases, and 9 bases had no gene match. The CDR3 loop spans 15 amino acids. Germline values: CDR1 LNHDA, CDR2 SQIVND (reference sequence). The CDR3 reads CASSTGVGQGQPQHF. The CDR3, as DNA: TGTGCCAGTAGCACAGGTGTGGGACAGGGTCAGCCCCAGCATTTT. Full variable domain (outside the CDR3, taken from reference TRBV19 and TRBJ1-5): DGGITQSPKYLFRKEGQNVTLSCEQNLNHDAMYWYRQDPGQGLRLIYYSQIVNDFQKGDIAEGYSVSREKKESFPLTVTSAQKNPTAFYLCASSTGVGQGQPQHFGDGTRLSIL.

The CDR3 DNA reads TGTGCCAGCAGCCAAGGGAACAGGGGACTTAATCAGCCCCAGCATTTT. Amino acid sequence: CASSQGNRGLNQPQHF. The rearrangement links TRBV5-6 to TRBJ1-5, with 7 bases matching TRBD1. The V segment lost 4 bases and the J segment 4 bases; nucleotides outside the gene matches: 11. The length of the CDR3 is 16 residues. Germline loops: CDR1 SGHDT, CDR2 YYEEEE.

This chain connects TRBV7-9 to TRBJ2-1, with D perhaps matching TRBD2 (6 bases). CDR3 length equals 16 residues. The V gene lost 2 bases and the J gene lost 2 bases, with 13 bases spanning the gap. Germline V gene sequence: CDR1 SEHNR, CDR2 FQNEAQ (reference sequence). The CDR3 protein is CASSLSGGMAYNEQFF. The CDR3 DNA follows: TGTGCCAGCAGCTTATCGGGCGGGATGGCCTACAATGAGCAGTTCTTC.

This clone was observed a few times. The V call is TRBV20-1, the J call TRBJ1-5; D remains ambiguous. Germline V gene lookup returns CDR1 DFQATT and CDR2 SNEGSKA (reference sequence). V was clipped by 3 bases and J by 3 bases, with 18 bases between them. The CDR3 sequence is 16 residues long. CDR3 DNA: TGCAGTGCTAGTAAAGGGCTAGCAGGTCCCAATCAGCCCCAGCATTTT. It is translated as CSASKGLAGPNQPQHF.

The chain recombines TRBV7-2 with TRBJ1-2; 8 nucleotides match TRBD1. Per the germline V gene, CDR1 is SGHTA and CDR2 is FQGNSA. This CDR3 is 14 amino acids long. V shed 0 bases, J shed 8 bases, and the junction held 5 bases outside the gene matches. The CDR3 here is CASSLAGRGQGYTF. CDR3 coding DNA: TGTGCCAGCAGCTTAGCAGGCAGGGGGCAAGGCTACACCTTC.

The chain joins TRBV7-2 to TRBJ2-1; 11 nucleotides align to TRBD2. The CDR3 extends over 16 amino acids. The germline V gene has CDR1 SGHTA and CDR2 FQGNSA. With V trimmed by 2 bases and J by 4 bases, 4 bases remained unmatched. The CDR3 DNA reads TGTGCCAGCAGCTTATATGGGACTAGCGGATACAATGAGCAGTTCTTC. Translated: CASSLYGTSGYNEQFF.

The chain links TRBV5-1 to TRBJ2-1, with 8 bases that match TRBD1. The V and J ends lost 3 bases and 10 bases, in that order; junction bases with no gene match: 6. Germline V gene lookup returns CDR1 SGHRS and CDR2 YFSETQ. The CDR3 sequence is 13 residues long. In DNA, the CDR3 is TGCGCCAGCAGCTCCGGACAGGGCTTAGAGCAGTTCTTC. This encodes CASSSGQGLEQFF.

The chain combines TRBV11-2 with TRBJ2-5; TRBD2 is a possible D gene (5 bases). Trimming cost V 5 bases and J 0 bases, with 7 bases left between them. CDR3 length: 13 amino acids. Germline values: CDR1 SGHAT, CDR2 FQNNGV. DNA for the CDR3: TGTGCCAGCAGCACGGGGTACCAAGAGACCCAGTACTTC. It specifies CASSTGYQETQYF. The variable domain in full, completed from reference TRBV11-2 and TRBJ2-5, reads EAGVAQSPRYKIIEKRQSVAFWCNPISGHATLYWYQQILGQGPKLLIQFQNNGVVDDSQLPKDRFSAERLKGVDSTLKIQPAKLEDSAVYLCASSTGYQETQYFGPGTRLLVL.